The entry below describes one T cell receptor (beta chain). Its antigen is unknown. The primer mix had 60 Vbeta and 13 Jbeta primers. TCRdb's table, derived via immunoSEQ multiplex PCR, lists solely in-frame clones and lacks some. Of about 190,000 clones in the sample, around 87% were seen once. The data belong to a study of cytomegalovirus exposure and HLA in healthy donors. Overall study results and limits: Researchers reported from a later analysis that most CMV-associated TCR beta chains appeared HLA-restricted. The classifier, whose performance was assessed in both the original and validation cohorts, reportedly diagnosed cytomegalovirus status with high specificity and sensitivity. Later analysis identified several of the most significant clusters that appeared linked to common viral pathogens. TCR beta sequences reportedly predicted most subjects' HLA-A and HLA-B alleles accurately.

Germline CDR1 PRHDT, CDR2 FYEKMQ (reference sequence). The V end lost 4 bases, the J end lost 4 bases, and 4 bases lay between the germline ends. This CDR3 is built from 11 residues. Sequencing input: PBMCs. This TCR was recovered from a man younger than 45 in good health and CMV-seronegative. This chain uses TRBV13 with TRBJ2-5; D gene ambiguous. The CDR3 here is CASSYRETQYF. In nucleotides, the CDR3 is TGTGCCAGCAGCTACAGAGAGACCCAGTACTTC.